This entry features one T cell receptor (beta chain) sequence. This entry comes from a study of blood T cell repertoires in COVID-19. About the study: PBMCs, B-cell-depleted T cells, or T cells were the source of the cDNA or gDNA that made up the material.

In the authors' methods: Nucleated cell counts were estimated from reference gene primer amplification. Method: immunoSEQ multiplex PCR; TCRdb's copy keeps in-frame clones and lacks some. For V, J and clone size, that table is used; D and trimming come from the DNA. The sample contains over 200,000 clones, roughly 90% of which appear only once. This CDR3 comprises 13 residues. Looked up from germline, CDR1 is SGHNT and CDR2 is YENEEA. Trimming cost V 0 bases and J 7 bases, with 6 bases left between them. Sequencing was performed on peripheral blood. The chain employs TRBV11-3 and TRBJ2-2; TRBD1 might be the D (6 bases). This TCR was sampled from a man aged 55 to 70 who had recovered from COVID-19. Written as DNA, the CDR3 is TGTGCCAGCAGCTTAGAAGGGGGCGGGGAGCTGTTTTTT. Protein sequence: CASSLEGGGELFF.